The 6 T cell receptor beta chains given below trace back to one sample, sequenced in a study of blood T cell repertoires in COVID-19. Generated by immunoSEQ multiplex PCR, the TCRdb table keeps only in-frame clones and is missing some. The sample includes some 490,000 clones, 80% to 90% of them seen just once. The sample comprised PBMCs or T cells enriched from blood (not recorded which). These receptors came from a woman aged 55 to 70 who had recovered from COVID-19.

The chain combines TRBV11-2 with TRBJ1-6, with a tentative D call TRBD1 (6 bases). The germline V gene has CDR1 SGHAT and CDR2 FQNNGV. The CDR3 loop spans 13 amino acids. Trimming removed 0 bases from V and 14 bases from J, with 11 bases in between. Here the CDR3 reads CASSLEGASTLHF. In nucleotides, the CDR3 is TGTGCCAGCAGCTTAGAGGGGGCTTCGACCCTCCACTTT.

This chain connects TRBV10-3 to TRBJ1-1; D perhaps matches TRBD1 (6 bases). V was pared by 6 bases and J by 4 bases, with 18 bases between. CDR1 is ENHRY and CDR2 is SYGVKD in the germline V gene. This CDR3 spans 15 amino acids. The CDR3, as DNA: TGTGCCATCAGGAATGACAGGCTACCGGGCACTGAAGCTTTCTTT. Its translation is CAIRNDRLPGTEAFF.

The chain uses TRBV19 and TRBJ1-5, with D uncertain. With 3 bases removed from V and 0 bases from J, the gap between germline ends came to 9 bases. The CDR3 is 15 residues long. The germline gives CDR1 LNHDA, CDR2 SQIVND (reference sequence). The DNA for the CDR3 is TGTGCCAGTAGTATTGGAGGGAATAGCAATCAGCCCCAGCATTTT. Amino acid sequence: CASSIGGNSNQPQHF. Drawing the rest from reference TRBV19 and TRBJ1-5, the complete variable domain is DGGITQSPKYLFRKEGQNVTLSCEQNLNHDAMYWYRQDPGQGLRLIYYSQIVNDFQKGDIAEGYSVSREKKESFPLTVTSAQKNPTAFYLCASSIGGNSNQPQHFGDGTRLSIL.

A single count supports this clone. The rearrangement links TRBV4-1 to TRBJ2-1, with a tentative D call TRBD2 (7 bases). The CDR3 spans 17 residues. Per germline, CDR1 MGHRA and CDR2 YSYEKL. V was shortened by 0 bases and J by 9 bases, with 21 bases between the two germline ends. CDR3 coding DNA: TGCGCCAGCAGCCAAGAGAGATTCGGGGGGCAGCGTGGTGAGCAGTTCTTC. Its translation: CASSQERFGGQRGEQFF.

V gene TRBV2 combines with J gene TRBJ1-4; weak D call: TRBD1 (5 bases). V lost 0 bases and J lost 7, with 9 bases in between. Germline loops: CDR1 SNHLY, CDR2 FYNNEI. The CDR3 has 14 residues. The CDR3 DNA is TGTGCCAGCAGTGAAGCGCTTCAGGGTGAAAAACTGTTTTTT. This codes for CASSEALQGEKLFF.

The rearrangement joins TRBV5-1 to TRBJ2-5; 7 bases are shared with TRBD1. V lost 2 bases to trimming and J lost 4 bases; unmatched junction nucleotides: 8. The CDR3 consists of 15 residues. Per the germline V gene, CDR1 is SGHRS and CDR2 is YFSETQ. The CDR3 sequence: CASSFPGQPRETQYF. Here the CDR3 DNA reads TGCGCCAGCAGCTTCCCGGGACAGCCAAGAGAGACCCAGTACTTC.